This TCR beta chain was captured in a study of blood T cell repertoires in COVID-19. As originally analysed: Amplified reference gene primers provided the basis for estimating nucleated cell counts. Using immunoSEQ multiplex PCR, the repertoire was profiled, and TCRdb retains in-frame clones only, with some absent. V and J calls and clone size are those listed in that table; D and trimming were worked out from the DNA. The sample has 35,000 to 45,000 clones; 75% to 90% are singletons. The germline gives CDR1 KGHSH, CDR2 LQKENI. The CDR3 contains 16 residues. The junction had 3 bases not matched to a gene; V was cut back by 0 bases and J by 2 bases.

Sequenced material: peripheral blood. The V call is TRBV18, the J call TRBJ1-5, with TRBD1 matching over 8 bases. The sequence was collected from a man in his 70s with acute or convalescent COVID-19. This CDR3 is CASSPPWTGRNQPQHF. The CDR3 DNA is TGTGCCAGCTCACCACCTTGGACAGGGCGCAATCAGCCCCAGCATTTT.